The rows below give T cell receptor beta chains drawn from one sample of a study of OX40 agonist ivuxolimab in advanced cancers. Assay: immunoSEQ multiplex PCR; the TCRdb copy retains only in-frame clones and omits some. The table has about 71,000 clones, about 85% seen once; the top ten hold around 1%. This material consisted of CD4+ or CD8+ T cells sorted from blood, taken in a trial of the OX40 agonist ivuxolimab. The receptors here all came from an adult with an advanced solid tumor such as melanoma, head and neck, liver or kidney cancer. CDR3s include the opening cysteine and the closing phenylalanine or tryptophan. The D gene is left open where the match is weak. Part of the rows lack a size; the others show once, few, many or a class for expanded clones.

clone_size j_call v_call d_call cdr3_aa cdr3_nt
NA TRBJ1-5 TRBV28 TRBD1 CASSSQGGGNQPQHF TGTGCCAGCAGTTCACAGGGGGGTGGCAATCAGCCCCAGCATTTT
few TRBJ2-2 TRBV29-1 TRBD1 CSVEGAGGTGELFF TGCAGCGTTGAAGGGGCAGGGGGCACCGGGGAGCTGTTTTTT
NA TRBJ1-1 TRBV7-3 NA CASSAGSGFRTEAFF TGTGCCAGCAGCGCCGGTTCAGGCTTTAGGACTGAAGCTTTCTTT
NA TRBJ2-3 TRBV6-1 NA CASSEAYTQYF TGTGCCAGCAGTGAGGCGTATACGCAGTATTTT
NA TRBJ2-3 TRBV7-2 NA CASSLSSGWGTDTQYF TGTGCCAGCAGCTTAAGTAGCGGTTGGGGCACAGATACGCAGTATTTT
NA TRBJ1-1 TRBV6-6 TRBD1 CASSYSWDRSEAFF TGTGCCAGCAGTTACTCCTGGGACAGGTCTGAAGCTTTCTTT
NA TRBJ1-5 TRBV28 NA CASSRGGDNQPQHF TGTGCCAGCAGTCGGGGGGGCGACAATCAGCCCCAGCATTTT
NA TRBJ2-7 TRBV28 TRBD1 CASSSTGTGLMYF TGTGCCAGCAGTTCGACCGGGACAGGCCTCATGTACTTC
NA TRBJ2-3 TRBV7-2 TRBD2 CASSLLAGGGTDTQYF TGTGCCAGCAGCCTTCTAGCGGGAGGAGGGACAGATACGCAGTATTTT
NA TRBJ2-4 TRBV18 NA CASSPGTGLAKNIQYF TGTGCCAGCTCACCTGGGACGGGGCTAGCCAAAAACATTCAGTACTTC
NA TRBJ2-7 TRBV5-6 TRBD2 CASSHTSEGPEQYF TGTGCCAGCAGCCATACTAGCGAGGGGCCCGAGCAGTACTTC
few TRBJ2-7 TRBV5-1 TRBD1 CASSFPDRRYEQYF TGCGCCAGCAGCTTCCCGGACAGGAGATACGAGCAGTACTTC
few TRBJ2-5 TRBV2 TRBD1 CASSELDRQETQYF TGTGCCAGCAGTGAGTTGGACAGGCAAGAGACCCAGTACTTC
NA TRBJ1-2 TRBV28 TRBD1 CASSTGTVVYGYTF TGTGCCAGCAGCACCGGGACAGTTGTTTATGGCTACACCTTC
NA TRBJ2-1 TRBV5-1 TRBD2 CASSFRSGTAENEQFF TGCGCCAGCAGCTTTAGGAGCGGGACGGCGGAGAATGAGCAGTTCTTC
NA TRBJ1-4 TRBV7-2 NA CASSPPGGRYEKLFF TGTGCCAGCAGCCCTCCGGGAGGGAGGTATGAAAAACTGTTTTTT
NA TRBJ2-2 TRBV5-1 NA CASSLELTNTGELFF TGCGCCAGCAGCTTGGAGTTAACGAACACCGGGGAGCTGTTTTTT